What follows are 7 T cell receptor beta chains derived from one specimen sequenced in a study of blood T cell repertoires in COVID-19. The data were produced by immunoSEQ multiplex PCR, yet TCRdb's version contains in-frame clones alone and is incomplete. The data contain about 74,000 clones, 85% to 90% of them seen just once; the ten biggest clones take up roughly 2.1%. Specimen: peripheral blood. Source of these receptors: an elderly woman with active or convalescent COVID-19.

The chain employs TRBV19 and TRBJ2-4, with 7 bases fitting TRBD1. The germline V gene has CDR1 LNHDA and CDR2 SQIVND (reference sequence). This CDR3 comprises 17 residues. Unmatched junction bases numbered 16, after V lost 3 bases and J lost 8 bases. CDR3 protein: CASSIVIRGTVVDIQYF. Written as DNA, the CDR3 is TGTGCCAGTAGTATCGTGATAAGAGGGACAGTAGTCGACATTCAGTACTTC.

The chain joins TRBV19 to TRBJ1-5; 7 bases map to TRBD1. Per germline, CDR1 LNHDA and CDR2 SQIVND (reference sequence). With V trimmed by 6 bases and J by 5 bases, 4 bases remained unmatched. There are 13 residues in the CDR3. CDR3 amino acids: CASRTDRDQPQHF. Here the CDR3 DNA reads TGTGCCAGTAGGACAGACAGGGATCAGCCCCAGCATTTT.

V and J are TRBV7-2 and TRBJ1-1; 8 nucleotides agree with TRBD1. This CDR3 is 14 amino acids long. V gave up 6 bases and J gave up 2 bases; unmatched junction bases: 5. Germline values: CDR1 SGHTA, CDR2 FQGNSA. The CDR3 DNA is TGTGCCAGCAGGACAGACAGGGGAAACACTGAAGCTTTCTTT. This gives the protein CASRTDRGNTEAFF.

This clone was seen once. The chain carries TRBV13 and TRBJ2-7; 9 bases are shared with TRBD2. CDR1 is PRHDT and CDR2 is FYEKMQ in the germline V gene (reference sequence). Trimming removed 4 bases from V and 2 bases from J; junction bases left unmatched: 9. The CDR3 length is 16 residues. The CDR3 bases are TGTGCCAGCAGCTACTACTCGACTAGCGGTCCCTACGAGCAGTACTTC. Amino acids: CASSYYSTSGPYEQYF.

The rearrangement uses TRBV18 and TRBJ1-5; 8 bases map to TRBD1. The trim removed 4 bases at V and 4 bases at J, leaving 9 bases unmatched. CDR1 and CDR2 from the germline V gene are KGHSH and LQKENI. The CDR3 is 16 amino acids. This CDR3 reads CASSREATGVNQPQHF. CDR3 coding DNA: TGTGCCAGCTCACGTGAGGCGACAGGGGTAAATCAGCCCCAGCATTTT.

V gene TRBV27 combines with J gene TRBJ2-5, with a tentative D call TRBD1 (6 bases). The germline V gene encodes CDR1 MNHEY and CDR2 SMNVEV (reference sequence). The CDR3 is 15 amino acids. V dropped 5 bases and J dropped 2 bases, with 15 bases sitting between them. CDR3 DNA sequence: TGTGCCAGCAGTGACCGGGACAACCGTCAAGAGACCCAGTACTTC. Protein sequence: CASSDRDNRQETQYF.

This clone has just one count. This chain joins TRBV7-9 and TRBJ2-4; 9 bases agree with TRBD1. The germline CDR1 and CDR2 sequences are SEHNR and FQNEAQ (reference sequence). This CDR3 is 14 amino acids long. V shed 5 bases and J 6 bases; nucleotides not matched to a gene: 5. The DNA for the CDR3 is TGTGCCAGCAGCAACGGACAGGGGATAAACATTCAGTACTTC. Translation: CASSNGQGINIQYF.